The T cell receptor beta chain under discussion was sequenced for a study of blood T cell repertoires in COVID-19. Overall study: Acute and convalescent COVID-19 samples came from the United States, Italy and Spain. Sources were T cells, B-cell-depleted T cells, or PBMCs; the material itself was cDNA or gDNA.

Between the trimmed V and J ends, which lost 6 bases and 5 bases, there was a span of 13 bases. Looked up from germline, CDR1 is MNHEY and CDR2 is SVGAGI. This CDR3 is 13 amino acids long. In the original workflow: Reference gene primer amplification in the assay estimated nucleated cell counts. The repertoire was sequenced with immunoSEQ multiplex PCR; TCRdb's copy has only in-frame clones and lacks some. Clonal size and the V and J genes are those of that table, whereas D and trimming came from the DNA. The sample has tens of thousands of clones; 87% are singletons. The specimen was peripheral blood. The rearrangement links TRBV6-5 to TRBJ1-2, with D perhaps matching TRBD1 (5 bases). This sequence was found in a man between 60 and 75 years old with acute or convalescent COVID-19. CDR3 sequence (DNA): TGTGCCAGCAGCCCCGGGACTACGTATGGCTACACCTTC. It specifies CASSPGTTYGYTF.